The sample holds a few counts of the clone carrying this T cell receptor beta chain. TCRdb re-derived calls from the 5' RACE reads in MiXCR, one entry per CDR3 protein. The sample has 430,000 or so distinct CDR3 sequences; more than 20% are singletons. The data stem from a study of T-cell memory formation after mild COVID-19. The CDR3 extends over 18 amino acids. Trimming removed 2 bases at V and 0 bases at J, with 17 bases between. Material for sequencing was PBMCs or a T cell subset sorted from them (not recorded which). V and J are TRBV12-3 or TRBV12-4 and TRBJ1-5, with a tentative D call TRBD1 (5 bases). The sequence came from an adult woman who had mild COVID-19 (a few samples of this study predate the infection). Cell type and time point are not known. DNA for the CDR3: TGTGCCAGCAGTTTAATGCGGGACGCTGGACGTAGCAATCAGCCCCAGCATTTT. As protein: CASSLMRDAGRSNQPQHF.